The sequence of this TCR beta chain was determined in a study of beta chain features in type 1 diabetes. Study findings and constraints: Overrepresentation of cells with high TCR expression could result from cDNA sequencing. Naive, central memory and Treg TCRB repertoires appeared more alike in patients than in healthy donors. In every one of the four CD4+ subsets, TCRB CDR3s were moderately but significantly shorter in Type 1 diabetes patients.

Reverse transcription of all isolated RNA meant that expressed TCRB transcripts were sequenced. Some clones are missing from TCRdb's copy, which holds only in-frame ones; the method was immunoSEQ multiplex PCR. The table records about 48,000 clones, roughly 39% of them present only once. Trimming pared 2 bases from V and 5 bases from J, leaving 15 bases between. CDR1 and CDR2 from the germline V gene are MNHEY and SVGAGI. The CDR3 loop spans 15 amino acids. Sorted CD4+ subsets: naive, central memory, regulatory, stem cell-like memory (CD45RO/CCR7/CD25/CD127/CD95/CD27 panel). Regarding this clone: Its antigen is unidentified.

The receptor was derived from a man younger than 40 with type 1 diabetes. The chain employs TRBV6-5 and TRBJ2-5, with D perhaps matching TRBD2 (5 bases). The material sequenced was Tregs from blood. CDR3 protein: CASSYRGITGETQYF. The CDR3 DNA sequence: TGTGCCAGCAGTTACCGTGGGATCACGGGGGAGACCCAGTACTTC.